The rows below give T cell receptor beta chains drawn from one sample of a study of spatial heterogeneity in lung cancer. One entry per CDR3 protein, called by TCRdb with MiXCR from the 5' RACE reads. Among around 15,000 distinct CDR3 sequences listed, around 7.5% were seen once. Sequencing used lung tumor tissue, obtained at surgery. All receptors come from a male donor with early-stage non-small cell lung cancer. CDR3s include the opening cysteine and the closing phenylalanine or tryptophan. D genes are given only for firm matches. Size is omitted from some rows. Given values are once, few, many or a class for expanded clones.

abundance | j_gene | d_gene | v_gene | CDR3nt | CDR3aa
many | TRBJ2-5 | TRBD2 | TRBV20-1 | TGCAGTGCTAGTCTAGCGGGAGTGAGTCTTGAGACCCAGTACTTC | CSASLAGVSLETQYF
few | TRBJ2-5 | . | TRBV25-1 | TGTGCCAGCCCTAGGGGATTACAAGAGACCCAGTACTTC | CASPRGLQETQYF
many | TRBJ2-5 | TRBD1 | TRBV30 | TGTGCCTGGAGTGTACGGGACAGACGTTACCAAGAGACCCAGTACTTC | CAWSVRDRRYQETQYF
. | TRBJ1-4 | . | TRBV7-5 | . | CISVPEATPDREANEKLFF
. | TRBJ1-6 | . | TRBV15 | TGTGCCACCAGCAGAGAAGGGGTGGGTTCACCCCTCCACTTT | CATSREGVGSPLHF
. | TRBJ2-5 | TRBD2 | TRBV6-4 | TGTGCCAGCAGTGAGGGGCGGGGGTACACCCAGTACTTC | CASSEGRGYTQYF
medium-sized | TRBJ2-1 | TRBD2 | TRBV24-1 | TGTGCCACCAGTGACCCTAAAACTAGCGGGAGGAGGAAAGTTGAGCAGTTCTTC | CATSDPKTSGRRKVEQFF
many | TRBJ2-5 | . | TRBV5-1 | TGCGCCAGCAGCTTGGAACCTCGACGAGAGACCCAGTACTTC | CASSLEPRRETQYF
few | TRBJ1-5 | . | TRBV7-2 | TGTGCCAGCAGCCCCCATGCTGCCAGGGTGGGACAGCCCCAGCATTTT | CASSPHAARVGQPQHF
many | TRBJ2-1 | TRBD2 | TRBV5-1 | TGCGCCAGCAGCTCACATACTAGCGGGCGGAGAAATGAGCAGTTCTTC | CASSSHTSGRRNEQFF
. | TRBJ2-5 | TRBD2 | TRBV7-2 | TGTGCCAGCAGCAGAGTCAGAGCGGGGGGGGGCCAAGAGACCCAGTACTTC | CASSRVRAGGGQETQYF
few | TRBJ2-2 | TRBD2 | TRBV24-1 | TGTGCCACCAGTGATCGACTAGCGGGGGGGCCTTTGTCGAACACCGGGGAGCTGTTTTTT | CATSDRLAGGPLSNTGELFF
. | TRBJ2-7 | TRBD1 | TRBV30 | TGTGCCTGGAAACCGGGACAGGGCTACGAGCAGTACTTC | CAWKPGQGYEQYF
many | TRBJ2-1 | . | TRBV29-1 | TGCAGCGGGGGCCTTCAGTTGAATGAGCAGTTCTTC | CSGGLQLNEQFF
many | TRBJ2-2 | . | TRBV20-1 | TGCAGTGCTAGAGGGCTGACTGGTACCGGGGAGCTGTTTTTT | CSARGLTGTGELFF
many | TRBJ1-5 | . | TRBV7-9 | TGTGCCAGCAGCGCCAACAGGGAGGGAGGCCAGCCCCAGCATTTT | CASSANREGGQPQHF
many | TRBJ2-2 | . | TRBV5-1 | TGCGCCAGCAGTCAGAGTTGGGGGAACACCGGGGAGCTGTTTTTT | CASSQSWGNTGELFF
many | TRBJ1-1 | . | TRBV7-2 | TGTGCCAGCAGCTTAGCAGGGATTACTGAAGCTTTCTTT | CASSLAGITEAFF
. | TRBJ2-2 | . | TRBV7-9 | TGTGCCAGCAGCTTAGGAGGTCGAGCGGGGAACACCGGGGAGCTGTTTTTT | CASSLGGRAGNTGELFF
few | TRBJ2-2 | . | TRBV6-1 | TGTGCCAGCAGTGTACGGGGCTCCGGGGAGCTGTTTTTT | CASSVRGSGELFF
. | TRBJ2-4 | . | TRBV2 | TGTGCCAGCAGTGAATTTGTTGCGGGGACCAAAAACATTCAGTACTTC | CASSEFVAGTKNIQYF
many | TRBJ1-2 | TRBD1 | TRBV20-1 | TGCAGTGCTAGAGAGGCGGGACAGGTCATCCATGGCTACACCTTC | CSAREAGQVIHGYTF
. | TRBJ2-2 | TRBD2 | TRBV20-1 | TGCAGTGCTAGAGACGTGGCGGGGGGGCATGTGGGCACCGGGGAGCTGTTTTTT | CSARDVAGGHVGTGELFF
many | TRBJ2-5 | . | TRBV14 | TGTGCCAGCAGCCAGTCACGGAACCAAGAGACCCAGTACTTC | CASSQSRNQETQYF
. | TRBJ1-1 | . | TRBV11-2 | TGTGCCAGCAGCTTATCTCTCAGGAACACTGAAGCTTTCTTT | CASSLSLRNTEAFF
. | TRBJ1-1 | TRBD1 | TRBV12-3/TRBV12-4 | TGTGCCAGCAGCTTACAGGGGGGGCGTGGCACTGAAGCTTTCTTT | CASSLQGGRGTEAFF
few | TRBJ1-4 | . | TRBV9 | TGTGCCAGCAGCGTTACTCCAACTAATGAAAAACTGTTTTTT | CASSVTPTNEKLFF
medium-sized | TRBJ2-7 | . | TRBV6-1 | TGTGCCAGCAGTGAAGCGCAGGGAGAATGGTACGAGCAGTACTTC | CASSEAQGEWYEQYF
medium-sized | TRBJ2-1 | . | TRBV7-6 | TGTGCCAGCAGCTCAAGGATCTCCGACAATGAGCAGTTCTTC | CASSSRISDNEQFF
many | TRBJ2-5 | TRBD1 | TRBV7-9 | TGTGCCAGCAGCTACGGACAGGGTAAAGAGACCCAGTACTTC | CASSYGQGKETQYF
many | TRBJ2-3 | TRBD2 | TRBV7-3 | TGTGCCAGCAGCCGGGGGGCTAGCGGGAGCACAGATACGCAGTATTTT | CASSRGASGSTDTQYF